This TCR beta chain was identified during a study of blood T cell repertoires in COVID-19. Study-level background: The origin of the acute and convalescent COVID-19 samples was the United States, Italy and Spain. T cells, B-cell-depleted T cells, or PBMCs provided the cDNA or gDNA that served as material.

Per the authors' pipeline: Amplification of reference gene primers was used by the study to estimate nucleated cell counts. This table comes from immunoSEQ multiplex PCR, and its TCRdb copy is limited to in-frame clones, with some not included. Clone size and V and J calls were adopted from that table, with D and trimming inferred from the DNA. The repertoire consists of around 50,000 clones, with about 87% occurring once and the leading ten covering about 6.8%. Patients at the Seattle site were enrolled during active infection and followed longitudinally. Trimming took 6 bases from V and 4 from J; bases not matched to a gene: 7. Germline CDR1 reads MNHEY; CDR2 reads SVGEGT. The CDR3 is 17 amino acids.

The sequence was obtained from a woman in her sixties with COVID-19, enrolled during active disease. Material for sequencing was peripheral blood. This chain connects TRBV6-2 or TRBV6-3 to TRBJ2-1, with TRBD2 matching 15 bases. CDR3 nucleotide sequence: TGTGCCAGCAGCCCTGGGACTAGCGGGAGGTATTACAATGAGCAGTTCTTC. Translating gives CASSPGTSGRYYNEQFF.